Below, 23 T cell receptor beta chains from the same sample are listed, as sequenced in a study of blood T cell repertoires in COVID-19. TCRdb's table, derived via immunoSEQ multiplex PCR, lists solely in-frame clones and lacks some. The sample has over 150,000 clones; about 83% are singletons. The sequenced sample consisted of peripheral blood. These receptors were taken from a woman aged 18-29 years who had recovered from COVID-19.

The rearrangement uses TRBV7-2 and TRBJ1-5; 8 bases align to TRBD1. V lost 5 bases to trimming and J lost 6 bases; unmatched junction nucleotides: 6. The CDR3 sequence is 14 residues long. CDR1 SGHTA and CDR2 FQGNSA come from the germline V gene. The CDR3 coding sequence is TGTGCCAGCAGCCGGACAGGGCTGGGTCAGCCCCAGCATTTT. Translation: CASSRTGLGQPQHF.

As concerns this clone: At one boundary the junction diverges from the germline segment, which might be a read error. In nucleotides, the CDR3 is TGTGCCAGCAGCCCACAGGGAATTGGGGTCTTC. Encoded protein: CASSPQGIGVF. This chain connects TRBV7-9 to TRBJ2-1, with D tentatively TRBD1 (6 bases). Germline CDR1 reads SEHNR; CDR2 reads FQNEAQ (reference sequence). This CDR3 is 11 amino acids long.

The chain recombines TRBV5-1 with TRBJ2-1, with a possible D match to TRBD2 (6 bases). V was clipped by 4 bases and J by 9 bases, with 14 bases between them. The CDR3 runs 13 residues. The germline V gene has CDR1 SGHRS and CDR2 YFSETQ. CDR3: CASSLWMTSEQFF. The CDR3 DNA sequence: TGCGCCAGCAGCCTTTGGATGACTAGTGAGCAGTTCTTC. Full variable domain (remainder filled in from reference TRBV5-1 and TRBJ2-1): KAGVTQTPRYLIKTRGQQVTLSCSPISGHRSVSWYQQTPGQGLQFLFEYFSETQRNKGNFPGRFSGRQFSNSRSEMNVSTLELGDSALYLCASSLWMTSEQFFGPGTRLTVL.

This chain uses TRBV6-4 with TRBJ2-1; 7 bases are shared with TRBD2. The V segment lost 4 bases and the J segment 5 bases; nucleotides outside the gene matches: 11. The germline CDR1 and CDR2 sequences are MRHNA and SNTAGT. There are 16 residues in the CDR3. The CDR3 nucleotides are TGTGCCAGCAGTGTCAGAAGCGGGACTGCCCACAATGAGCAGTTCTTC. This codes for CASSVRSGTAHNEQFF.

The chain has TRBV27 and TRBJ1-5; 9 positions match TRBD1. V gave up 4 bases and J gave up 3 bases; unmatched junction bases: 7. This CDR3 has 16 residues. CDR1 and CDR2 from the germline V gene are MNHEY and SMNVEV (reference sequence). The CDR3: CASSSFGTGLNQPQHF. For the CDR3, the DNA is TGTGCCAGCAGTTCATTCGGGACAGGGCTCAATCAGCCCCAGCATTTT.

This chain connects TRBV7-3 to TRBJ2-1; the match to TRBD2 covers 11 bases. CDR1 is SGHTA, CDR2 FQGTGA, per germline. V lost 3 bases, J lost 9 bases, and 7 bases stayed unmatched. This CDR3 is built from 15 residues. CDR3 amino acids: CASSFSGRARGEQFF. The CDR3 nucleotides are TGTGCCAGCAGCTTTAGCGGGAGGGCCCGGGGTGAGCAGTTCTTC.

The V and J genes are TRBV18 and TRBJ2-5, with D unresolved. This CDR3 is 14 amino acids long. V lost 3 bases, J lost 0 bases, and 8 bases lay in between. CDR1 KGHSH and CDR2 LQKENI come from the germline V gene. As DNA, the CDR3 is TGTGCCAGCTCACCTCCCGACTACCAAGAGACCCAGTACTTC. As protein: CASSPPDYQETQYF.

This clone is a singleton in its sample. The chain couples TRBV19 to TRBJ2-2, with D possibly matching TRBD1 (6 bases). The germline CDR1 and CDR2 sequences are LNHDA and SQIVND (reference sequence). V gave up 5 bases and J gave up 4 bases, with 17 bases separating them. CDR3 length: 16 amino acids. CDR3 nucleotides: TGTGCCAGTAGTCCAAGGACAGCCTCCCCCACCGGGGAGCTGTTTTTT. It specifies CASSPRTASPTGELFF.

V and J are TRBV27 and TRBJ1-1, with D maybe TRBD1 (5 bases). The CDR3 covers 14 residues. Looked up from germline, CDR1 is MNHEY and CDR2 is SMNVEV (reference sequence). The ends were cut back, 5 bases at V and 5 bases at J, with 15 bases in the middle. CDR3 nucleotide sequence: TGTGCCAGCAGTCCACTCACTGGGGGGACTGAAGCTTTCTTT. This encodes CASSPLTGGTEAFF.

The rearrangement uses TRBV15 and TRBJ2-1, with no clear D. V was shortened by 1 base and J by 4 bases, with 11 bases between the two germline ends. The CDR3 runs to 15 residues. Germline loops: CDR1 LNHNV, CDR2 YYDKDF (reference sequence). The DNA of the CDR3 is TGTGCCACCAGCAGAGTATTCGAGGTTTACAATGAGCAGTTCTTC. This sequence encodes CATSRVFEVYNEQFF. The full variable domain, with the rest looked up from reference TRBV15 and TRBJ2-1, is DAMVIQNPRYQVTQFGKPVTLSCSQTLNHNVMYWYQQKSSQAPKLLFHYYDKDFNNEADTPDNFQSRRPNTSFCFLDIRSPGLGDTAMYLCATSRVFEVYNEQFFGPGTRLTVL.

This clone was counted a few times. The V gene is TRBV11-1, the J gene TRBJ1-5; perhaps TRBD1 as D (5 bases). The length of the CDR3 is 15 residues. Germline loops: CDR1 SGHAT, CDR2 FQDESV (reference sequence). V lost 3 bases and J lost 6, with 15 bases in between. CDR3 nucleotides: TGTGCCAGCAGCTTGGGGAGGGGATACGGTCAGCCCCAGCATTTT. It codes for CASSLGRGYGQPQHF. The full variable domain, in which reference TRBV11-1 and TRBJ1-5 provide the parts outside the CDR3, is EAEVAQSPRYKITEKSQAVAFWCDPISGHATLYWYRQILGQGPELLVQFQDESVVDDSQLPKDRFSAERLKGVDSTLKIQPAELGDSAMYLCASSLGRGYGQPQHFGDGTRLSIL.

The V call is TRBV10-1, the J call TRBJ2-7, with 7 bases fitting TRBD1. Germline V lookup: CDR1 WNHNN, CDR2 SYGVQD (reference sequence). The ends lost 10 bases at V and 2 bases at J; junction bases unmatched: 17. This CDR3 region has 16 residues. The CDR3 here is CATLRKDRRRTYEQYV. CDR3 in DNA: TGCGCCACCCTAAGAAAGGACAGGAGACGCACCTACGAGCAGTACGTC.

The chain recombines TRBV3-1 (or the pseudogene TRBV3-2) with TRBJ2-1; 10 nucleotides line up with TRBD2. This CDR3 is built from 17 residues. The V gene end was trimmed by 0 bases and the J gene end by 0 bases; junction bases not matched to a gene: 2. CDR1 is LGHDT and CDR2 is YNNKEL in the germline V gene (reference sequence). CDR3 DNA: TGTGCCAGCAGCCAAGATGCTAGCGGGAGCTCCTACAATGAGCAGTTCTTC. Translated, it gives CASSQDASGSSYNEQFF.

The chain's CDR3 is CASSPHPRDRGNTIYF. The CDR3, as DNA: TGTGCCAGCAGCCCTCACCCAAGGGACAGAGGAAACACCATATATTTT. The chain carries TRBV9 and TRBJ1-3, with TRBD1 identical over 7 bases. The CDR3 is 16 residues long. Germline CDR1 SGDLS, CDR2 YYNGEE. The V gene end was trimmed by 4 bases and the J gene end by 4 bases; junction bases not matched to a gene: 11.

The chain combines TRBV15 with TRBJ2-2; tentatively, D is TRBD2 (5 bases). With 0 bases removed from V and 0 bases from J, the gap between germline ends came to 8 bases. CDR3 length equals 16 residues. Germline values: CDR1 LNHNV, CDR2 YYDKDF (reference sequence). The CDR3: CATSRDGNPNTGELFF. The CDR3 region has the DNA TGTGCCACCAGCAGAGACGGGAACCCGAACACCGGGGAGCTGTTTTTT.

The V gene is TRBV4-3, the J gene TRBJ2-7; TRBD1 matches at 11 bases. Germline-derived CDR1 and CDR2 are LGHNA and YSLEER. This CDR3 region has 16 residues. The V gene end was trimmed by 2 bases and the J gene end by 3 bases; junction bases not matched to a gene: 6. CDR3 region: CASSQSWTGGGYEQYF. In nucleotides, the CDR3 is TGCGCCAGCAGCCAAAGCTGGACAGGGGGCGGCTACGAGCAGTACTTC.

J is TRBJ1-1 and V is TRBV7-9, with TRBD1 matching 7 bases. Germline values: CDR1 SEHNR, CDR2 FQNEAQ (reference sequence). Trimming at V came to 5 bases and at J to 6 bases, leaving 6 bases not matched to a gene. The CDR3 runs 13 residues. The CDR3 region has the DNA TGTGCCAGCAGCGCCACAGGGGACCCTGAAGCTTTCTTT. Translating gives CASSATGDPEAFF.

This clone was found once. The gene calls are TRBV5-5 and TRBJ1-4; TRBD1 matches at 7 bases. Looked up from germline, CDR1 is SGHKS and CDR2 is YYEKEE (reference sequence). The CDR3 runs to 16 residues. Germline trimming cut 5 bases from V and 5 bases from J; bases unmatched to any gene: 12. CDR3 residues: CASSFQPGQINEKLFF. CDR3 nucleotide sequence: TGTGCCAGCAGTTTTCAACCGGGACAGATAAATGAAAAACTGTTTTTT.

J is TRBJ2-3 and V is TRBV7-2, with D hard to call. The CDR3 length is 14 residues. The germline V and J ends were trimmed by 1 base and 6 bases, with 11 bases remaining between them. Germline V lookup: CDR1 SGHTA, CDR2 FQGNSA. CDR3 sequence reads: CASSLVNSADTQYF. The DNA for the CDR3 is TGTGCCAGCAGCTTAGTGAACTCAGCGGATACGCAGTATTTT. The complete variable domain, with remaining parts taken from reference TRBV7-2 and TRBJ2-3, reads GAGVSQSPSNKVTEKGKDVELRCDPISGHTALYWYRQSLGQGLEFLIYFQGNSAPDKSGLPSDRFSAERTGGSVSTLTIQRTQQEDSAVYLCASSLVNSADTQYFGPGTRLTVL.

The chain couples TRBV6-5 to TRBJ2-3; possible D gene TRBD2, 5 bases. The CDR3 has 14 residues. CDR1 MNHEY and CDR2 SVGAGI come from the germline V gene. Trimming stripped 3 bases from V and 0 bases from J, with 7 bases between. CDR3 in amino acids: CASSYLASTDTQYF. DNA for the CDR3: TGTGCCAGCAGTTATCTAGCTAGCACAGATACGCAGTATTTT.

This sequence joins TRBV5-1 and TRBJ2-5; maybe TRBD1 (5 bases). V was pared by 3 bases and J by 3 bases, with 9 bases between. The CDR3 is 13 residues long. Germline CDR1 SGHRS, CDR2 YFSETQ. The CDR3 spells CASSSDREETQYF. CDR3 nucleotides: TGCGCCAGCAGCTCCGACAGAGAAGAGACCCAGTACTTC.

The chain links TRBV5-4 to TRBJ1-6, with D tentatively TRBD1 (5 bases). V was clipped by 1 base and J by 2 bases, with 10 bases between them. This CDR3 contains 16 residues. CDR1 is SGHNT and CDR2 is YYREEE in the germline V gene (reference sequence). CDR3 loop: CASSLRAGTYNSPLHF. CDR3 in DNA: TGTGCCAGCAGCTTGAGGGCAGGGACCTATAATTCACCCCTCCACTTT.

V is TRBV6-2 or TRBV6-3 and J is TRBJ2-7, with TRBD1 identical over 7 bases. The CDR3 has 13 amino acids. V lost 2 bases to trimming and J lost 3 bases; unmatched junction nucleotides: 1. Germline loops: CDR1 MNHEY, CDR2 SVGEGT. CDR3 nucleotide sequence: TGTGCCAGCAGTTACGGGACAGACTACGAGCAGTACTTC. Its protein is CASSYGTDYEQYF.